This T cell receptor (beta chain) was profiled in a study of control samples from healthy donors and cancer patients (dated by TCRdb to 2020 to 2021). Libraries were constructed by the immunoSEQ multiplex PCR assay. This immuneACCESS table, as held by TCRdb, lists in-frame sequences with V and J called but not all clones. Of the missing ones, under half trace to an unresolved V gene in checked studies; the others have no known cause. This sample has roughly 170,000 clones in its table, and 90% to 95% of those were observed once. The ten largest account for approximately 1.5% of the sample. With regard to this clone: It lacks a known antigen. One base away there is no much larger clone; base qualities are not given.

From its cysteine to its phenylalanine, the CDR3 spans 11 amino acids. Of all the DNA, just the CDR3 is kept, 33 bases in frame from base 1. CDR1 is given as SNHLY and CDR2 as FYNNEI, both from the germline V gene. V has 3 bases trimmed and J has 14 bases trimmed; junction bases matching no gene number 2. Rearrangement joined TRBV2 to TRBJ2-1, with TRBD2 matching 9 junction bases. The receptor was derived from a young woman in good health. The sample consisted of blood. The nucleotide sequence reads TGTGCCAGCAGTGATAAGCGGGAGGAGTTCTTC. Its coded protein is CASSDKREEFF. Supplemented by the reference TRBV2 and TRBJ2-1 proteins around the CDR3, the complete variable domain is EPEVTQTPSHQVTQMGQEVILRCVPISNHLYFYWYRQILGQKVEFLVSFYNNEISEKSEIFDDQFSVERPDGSNFTLKIRSTKLEDSAMYFCASSDKREEFFGPGTRLTVL.